This T cell receptor beta chain was found in a study of tumor-infiltrating lymphocytes in primary liver carcinoma. A primer matching the constant region was used to make TCR beta cDNA from around 460 ng of total RNA. A slightly modified ARM-PCR protocol with three nested multiplex PCR rounds produced these TCR beta libraries. Investigators reported that the first two PCR rounds, at 10 cycles each, used TRBV1-TRBV30 forward primers with a C-beta reverse primer. TCRdb reprocessed the multiplex PCR reads via MiXCR and lists one record per CDR3 protein. This sample carries tens of thousands of distinct CDR3 sequences, 70% to 85% of them seen once, and the ten largest clones take roughly 29%. With regard to this clonotype: One end of the junction does not line up with germline, which may come from a read error.

The CDR3 sequence is 15 residues long. The germline CDR1 and CDR2 sequences are MGHRA and YSYEKL. Investigators took RNA and DNA out together from about 21-30 mg of unsorted bulk tissue. The sequenced sample consisted of liver tumor tissue from sampling region 5. As to subset: tumor region T5, tumor centre. The source of this sequence is a man aged 40-49 years with primary liver carcinoma and hepatitis B virus infection. The chain joins TRBV4-1 to TRBJ2-2; TRBD2 might be the D (6 bases). Here the CDR3 reads CASSLTGDVTRELFF. Written as DNA, the CDR3 is TGCGCCAGCAGTCTAACGGGGGATGTCACCCGGGAGCTGTTTTTT.